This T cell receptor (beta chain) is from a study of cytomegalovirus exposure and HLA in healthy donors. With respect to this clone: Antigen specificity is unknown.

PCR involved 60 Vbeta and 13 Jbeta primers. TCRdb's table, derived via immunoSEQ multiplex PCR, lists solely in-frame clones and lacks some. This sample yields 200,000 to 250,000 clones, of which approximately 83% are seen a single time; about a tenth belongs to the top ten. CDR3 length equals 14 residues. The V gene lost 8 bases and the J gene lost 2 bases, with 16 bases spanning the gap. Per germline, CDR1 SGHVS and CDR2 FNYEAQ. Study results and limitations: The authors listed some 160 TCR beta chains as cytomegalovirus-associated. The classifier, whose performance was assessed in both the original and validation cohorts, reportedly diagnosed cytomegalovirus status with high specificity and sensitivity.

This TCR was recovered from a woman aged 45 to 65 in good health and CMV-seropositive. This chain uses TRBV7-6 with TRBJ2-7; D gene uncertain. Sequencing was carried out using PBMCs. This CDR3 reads CASSPLGSPYEQYF. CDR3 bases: TGTGCCAGCTCTCCTTTGGGCAGCCCCTACGAGCAGTACTTC. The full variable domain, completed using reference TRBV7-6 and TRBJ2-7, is GAGVSQSPRYKVTKRGQDVALRCDPISGHVSLYWYRQALGQGPEFLTYFNYEAQQDKSGLPNDRFSAERPEGSISTLTIQRTEQRDSAMYRCASSPLGSPYEQYFGPGTRLTVT.